This TCR beta chain was recovered during a study of shared clonotypes between healthy human individuals. Germline V gene lookup returns CDR1 LNHDA and CDR2 SQIVND (reference sequence). This CDR3 is 14 amino acids long. V shed 5 bases and J 6 bases; nucleotides not matched to a gene: 8. Repertoires were generated with immunoSEQ multiplex PCR, while TCRdb's copy carries only in-frame clones and drops some. The data hold 450,000 to 500,000 clones, with 81% observed a single time. The healthy adult donors were HIV-negative and reported no recent acute infections or vaccinations. The clonotype was recovered from a woman aged 40-49 years in good health. Some clones in this sample may be carry-over from other donors' samples. Input material: PBMCs. The V call is TRBV19, the J call TRBJ2-7; 9 bases agree with TRBD2. DNA for the CDR3: TGTGCCAGTAGTCTCTCTAGCGGGATAGCCGAGCAGTACTTC. Amino acids: CASSLSSGIAEQYF.